These 2 T cell receptor beta chains were sequenced from one sample in a study of response to subunit inactivated influenza vaccine. TCRdb reanalysed the RT-PCR reads using MiXCR and keeps one entry per CDR3 protein. The data contain more than 700,000 distinct CDR3 sequences, 21% of them singletons. Here the sequenced sample was PBMCs from blood, taken 4 to 6 days after vaccination. The receptors shown here come from a man aged 50 to 59 who received an inactivated influenza vaccine.

This chain links TRBV5-5 with TRBJ2-1, with a weak D call TRBD2 (6 bases). Germline CDR1 reads SGHKS; CDR2 reads YYEKEE (reference sequence). Trimming cost V 6 bases and J 4 bases, with 14 bases left between them. The CDR3 covers 14 residues. This chain's CDR3 is CASTLARDYNEQFF. CDR3 in DNA: TGTGCCAGCACCCTGGCGCGGGATTACAATGAGCAGTTCTTC.

This clonotype has just a few counts. The genes are TRBV12-3 or TRBV12-4 and TRBJ2-1, with 7 bases fitting TRBD2. Trimming cost V 8 bases and J 0 bases; bases outside gene matches: 16. There are 18 residues in the CDR3. The CDR3: CASRPQGGGLLSYNEQFF. Here the CDR3 DNA reads TGTGCCAGCCGTCCGCAGGGCGGGGGACTACTCTCCTACAATGAGCAGTTCTTC.